This T cell receptor beta chain is from a study of T cells in Graves' hyperthyroidism and ophthalmopathy. Overall study results and limits: Expanded thyroid clonotypes (above 0.001) were mostly also found in blood.

RNA transcripts yielded amplified TCR beta CDR3 regions. HTBI primers were employed in a first-round RT-PCR of the TCR CDR3. Via MiXCR, TCRdb re-called the multiplex PCR reads, giving one row per CDR3 protein. The sample shows around 600,000 distinct CDR3 sequences, about 14% of them seen only once. PBMCs were sourced from more than 7.5 ml fresh peripheral blood. Germline V gene data show CDR1 as SGHRS and CDR2 as YFSETQ. This CDR3 spans 14 amino acids. With 5 bases removed from V and 3 bases from J, the gap between germline ends came to 14 bases. Ten or more counts support this clonotype. Its target is not known.

Sequencing input: blood. The receptor was isolated from a woman between 45 and 60 years old with Graves' ophthalmopathy. The chain is built from TRBV5-1 and TRBJ1-1; weak D call: TRBD1 (5 bases). In DNA, the CDR3 is TGCGCCAGCAGGGGGGACCTTCTGGACACTGAAGCTTTCTTT. It yields the protein CASRGDLLDTEAFF.